This record concerns one T cell receptor beta chain sequence. This clonotype was picked up many times. The specificity of this receptor is unknown. No base quality values were provided; no much bigger clone lies one nucleotide off. The sample is drawn from a study of T-cell reconstitution after alpha-beta-depleted transplantation in children (dated by TCRdb to the mid-2010s). A note on the overall study: T-cell immune reconstitution after TCRalphabeta/CD19-depleted allogeneic hematopoietic cell transplantation in children was quantitatively tracked in the study by means of TCR repertoire profiling.

What this sample's treatment or condition label stands for: allogeneic hematopoietic cell transplantation with graft depleted of TCRalphabeta T cells and CD19 B cells. Transplant recipients were children who received TCRalphabeta/CD19-depleted allogeneic hematopoietic cell grafts. Overall study outcomes, separate from this receptor: In some patients, the high TCRbeta diversity seen at day 60 was put down to recipient T cells and intrathymic progenitors that had survived conditioning. The apparently early recovery of alphabetaT-cell counts about two months after transplant reportedly depended on only several hundred rapidly expanded clones that came from non-depleted graft cells. Over subsequent months, a decline in hyperexpanded clone frequencies was noted, and after one year, T-cell counts and TCRbeta diversity were mostly ascribed to newly produced T cells.

The library was generated by PCR. The listed sequencing device is Illumina HiSeq 2500. Molecular barcoding was employed in the preparation of TCR libraries, with unique molecular identifiers being used to normalize TCRbeta repertoire quantification. TCRdb reanalyzed the raw reads on its own, using fastp at Q25 for trimming and MiXCR for clone calling, and kept in-frame beta chains. Identical CDR3 protein sequences are pooled into one entry, listed with their most common genes and DNA. Counted in this sample were about 300,000 distinct CDR3 sequences; 9.5% to 13% of them appeared once. The top ten clones comprise approximately 7.6% of the sample. The source was PBMCs, collected before TCRalphabeta/CD19-depleted stem cell transplant. The TCR originated in a boy under two years old with acute myeloid leukemia, due to receive a stem cell transplant.

The DNA sequence is as follows: TGTGCCAGCAGCTCGGCCCTGGACAGGAGCGACTATGGCTACACCTTC. Its translation reads: CASSSALDRSDYGYTF. The chain couples TRBV5-5 to TRBJ1-2; TRBD1 matches 7 bases in the middle. In the germline V gene (reference sequence), CDR1 corresponds to SGHKS and CDR2 to YYEKEE. The CDR3 spans 16 residues, from the cysteine through the phenylalanine. Just the 48-base CDR3 DNA is kept, in frame starting at base 1. Compared with germline, V lacks 3 bases and J lacks 3 bases; bases without a gene match: 11. The full variable domain, with segments outside the CDR3 supplied by the reference TRBV5-5 and TRBJ1-2 proteins, appears as DAGVTQSPTHLIKTRGQQVTLRCSPISGHKSVSWYQQVLGQGPQFIFQYYEKEERGRGNFPDRFSARQFPNYSSELNVNALLLGDSALYLCASSSALDRSDYGYTFGSGTRLTVV.